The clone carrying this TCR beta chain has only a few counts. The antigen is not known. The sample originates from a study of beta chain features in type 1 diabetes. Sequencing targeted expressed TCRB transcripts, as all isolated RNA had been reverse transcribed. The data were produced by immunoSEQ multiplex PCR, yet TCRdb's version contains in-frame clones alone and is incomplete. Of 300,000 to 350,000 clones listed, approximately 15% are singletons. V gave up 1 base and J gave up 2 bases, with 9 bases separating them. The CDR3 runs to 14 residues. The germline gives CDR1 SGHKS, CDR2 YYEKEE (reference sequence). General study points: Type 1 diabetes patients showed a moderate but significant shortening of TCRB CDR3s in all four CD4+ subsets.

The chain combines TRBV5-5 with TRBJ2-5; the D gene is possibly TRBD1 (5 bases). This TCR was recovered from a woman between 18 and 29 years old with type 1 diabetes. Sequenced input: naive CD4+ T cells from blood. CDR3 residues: CASSLLYRQETQYF. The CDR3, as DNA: TGTGCCAGCAGCTTGCTGTACAGGCAAGAGACCCAGTACTTC.